The 9 T cell receptor beta chains below come from one sample, sequenced in a study of identical twins. TCRdb independently ran MiXCR on the 5' RACE reads; one entry per CDR3 protein. This sample has 450,000 or so distinct CDR3 sequences; 13% to 15% occur once, and the top ten carry 0.98%. These sequences were also reported in another study, on yellow fever vaccine responses in identical twins.

The source material was CD4+ T cells sorted from blood. The receptors originated from a woman between 18 and 29 years old in good health.

The V call is TRBV5-1, the J call TRBJ2-3; D might be TRBD2 (6 bases). There are 15 residues in the CDR3. Germline V gene sequence: CDR1 SGHRS, CDR2 YFSETQ. Trimming took 0 bases from V and 3 from J, leaving 11 bases between them. For the CDR3, the DNA is TGCGCCAGCAGCTTGGACGGAGGGGAGACAGATACGCAGTATTTT. Translating it yields CASSLDGGETDTQYF. Full variable domain (rest looked up from reference TRBV5-1 and TRBJ2-3): KAGVTQTPRYLIKTRGQQVTLSCSPISGHRSVSWYQQTPGQGLQFLFEYFSETQRNKGNFPGRFSGRQFSNSRSEMNVSTLELGDSALYLCASSLDGGETDTQYFGPGTRLTVL.

Sample share makes this clonotype medium-sized. An end of the junction does not agree with germline; a read error may underlie this. J is TRBJ2-5 and V is TRBV5-1; D is unresolved. The CDR3 is 11 residues long. Per germline, CDR1 SGHRS and CDR2 YFSETQ. CDR3 sequence (DNA): TGTGCCAGCAGCTTAGAAGAGACCCAGTACTTC. Translating gives CASSLEETQYF.

J is TRBJ1-2 and V is TRBV27; TRBD1 matches 7 bases. The germline V gene encodes CDR1 MNHEY and CDR2 SMNVEV (reference sequence). Germline trimming cut 5 bases from V and 2 bases from J; bases unmatched to any gene: 11. The CDR3 runs to 16 residues. Here the CDR3 DNA reads TGTGCCAGCAGTGCTGAGTGGGACAGACGCAACTATGGCTACACCTTC. It yields the protein CASSAEWDRRNYGYTF.

V is TRBV11-2 and J is TRBJ1-1; 8 bases map to TRBD1. The CDR3 consists of 14 residues. Trimming removed 1 base from V and 4 bases from J; junction bases left unmatched: 2. Germline V gene lookup returns CDR1 SGHAT and CDR2 FQNNGV. The DNA for the CDR3 is TGTGCCAGCAGCTTAGTCGGACAGGGCACTGAAGCTTTCTTT. This translates into CASSLVGQGTEAFF.

This clonotype was counted a few times. The chain combines TRBV5-5 with TRBJ1-1, with TRBD1 matching over 7 bases. V lost 3 bases, J lost 2 bases, and 10 bases stayed unmatched. The CDR3 contains 16 residues. The germline CDR1 and CDR2 sequences are SGHKS and YYEKEE (reference sequence). CDR3: CASSSVLTGINTEAFF. The CDR3 nucleotides are TGTGCCAGCAGCTCAGTCCTGACAGGGATAAACACTGAAGCTTTCTTT.

The V call is TRBV4-1, the J call TRBJ2-7; unclear D gene. The CDR3 contains 17 residues. V gave up 1 base and J gave up 0 bases, with 16 bases separating them. The germline V gene has CDR1 MGHRA and CDR2 YSYEKL. CDR3 sequence (DNA): TGCGCCAGCAGCCAAGTTTTGGACCCTCGGAGCTCCTACGAGCAGTACTTC. The encoded protein is CASSQVLDPRSSYEQYF.

Ten or more counts support this clonotype. CDR3 DNA: TGTGCCAGCAGCCAAGGGGGGCCCTACGAGCAGTACTTC. This codes for CASSQGGPYEQYF. The chain recombines TRBV3-1 with TRBJ2-7; perhaps TRBD1 as D (6 bases). The CDR3 has 13 residues. V lost 1 base, J lost 2 bases, and 6 bases lay in between. Germline CDR1 reads LGHDT; CDR2 reads YNNKEL (reference sequence).

This clonotype was recorded at least ten times. J is TRBJ1-1 and V is TRBV12-3 or TRBV12-4; 7 positions agree with TRBD1. There are 15 residues in the CDR3. Germline trimming cut 5 bases from V and 0 bases from J; bases unmatched to any gene: 6. The CDR3 region is CASSPRTGLNTEAFF. The CDR3 DNA reads as TGTGCCAGCAGTCCACGGACAGGATTGAACACTGAAGCTTTCTTT.

This clonotype was found a few times. J is TRBJ2-7 and V is TRBV9; 9 nucleotides align to TRBD2. From germline, CDR1 is SGDLS and CDR2 YYNGEE. J gave up 2 bases and V 4 bases, and 7 bases lay outside the gene matches. CDR3 length: 15 residues. As DNA, the CDR3 is TGTGCCAGCAGCCCACGACTAGCGGCGCCCTACGAGCAGTACTTC. Translating gives CASSPRLAAPYEQYF.